The clone carrying this T cell receptor (beta chain) came up many times. The data belong to a study of CD8+CD57+ T cells in acquired aplastic anemia. At the level of the study: Among healthy donors, CD4+ cells averaged roughly 11 million reads.

TCR beta VDJ combinations and CDR3 sequences were profiled from genomic DNA. TCRdb called the reads again in MiXCR, with one record for every CDR3 protein. The table has about 200,000 distinct CDR3 sequences, 34% seen once. Germline values: CDR1 SNHLY, CDR2 FYNNEI. The CDR3 has 15 residues. Trimming cost V 1 base and J 4 bases, with 13 bases left between them. The clonotype originates from a human donor in good health, serving as a control. The rearrangement uses TRBV2 and TRBJ1-2, with D maybe TRBD1 (6 bases). The sequenced material came from sorted CD4+, CD8+, or CD8+CD57+ T cells (not recorded which) from PBMCs. The DNA of the CDR3 is TGTGCCAGCAGTGAAGATCGACAGGATTTCTATGGCTACACCTTC. Its protein is CASSEDRQDFYGYTF.